This TCR beta chain was obtained from a study of blood T cell repertoires in COVID-19. Assay: immunoSEQ multiplex PCR; the TCRdb copy retains only in-frame clones and omits some. The data contain more than 200,000 clones, around 90% of them seen just once; the ten biggest clones take up roughly a tenth. Individuals drawn from approximately 22 US areas were about 18 to 95 years old. This CDR3 is 16 amino acids long. Germline assignment: CDR1 WNHNN and CDR2 SYGVQD (reference sequence). The V gene end was trimmed by 0 bases and the J gene end by 6 bases; junction bases not matched to a gene: 7. This sequence joins TRBV10-1 and TRBJ2-5, with TRBD1 identical over 10 bases. Input material: PBMCs or T cells enriched from blood (not recorded which). The source of this sequence is a man aged 25-45 years who had recovered from COVID-19. The CDR3 DNA follows: TGCGCCAGCAGTGAGTCGGTGGGACAGGGGTTACAGACCCAGTACTTC. It specifies CASSESVGQGLQTQYF.